This T cell receptor beta chain was observed in a study of T cell responses to AZD1222 COVID-19 vaccine. The study's findings and limits: Nearly half of spike-specific TCRs reportedly go after variant regions that carry no mutations. Baseline serology detected seropositivity in only six AZD1222 recipients. Sampled repertoires all dated from after the peak T cell response.

The CDR3 sequence is 15 residues long. Germline-derived CDR1 and CDR2 are MNHEY and SMNVEV (reference sequence). Trimming pared 2 bases from V and 4 bases from J, leaving 14 bases between. Worth noting for this clone: Antigen: not known.

Only in-frame clones appear in the TCRdb table, and some are missing; sequencing was by immunoSEQ multiplex PCR. The sample includes some 110,000 clones, 80% to 90% of them seen just once. The sequence was obtained from an adult in good health. The V call is TRBV27, the J call TRBJ1-2; D gene uncertain. The specimen comprised peripheral blood, sampled on day 0 of MenACWY control vaccination. The CDR3 loop is CASSLREGRAYGYTF. As DNA, the CDR3 is TGTGCCAGCAGTTTAAGGGAGGGCCGGGCCTATGGCTACACCTTC.